Below are 4 T cell receptor beta chains sequenced from a single sample in a study of cytomegalovirus exposure and HLA in healthy donors. PCR was performed using 60 Vbeta and 13 Jbeta primers. Profiling relied on immunoSEQ multiplex PCR, and the TCRdb table lists in-frame clones only, not all of them. The sample includes about 94,000 clones, roughly 77% of them seen just once. Sequences were obtained from PBMCs. These receptors came from a human donor in good health.

The J gene is TRBJ1-5, the V gene TRBV7-8, with 9 bases fitting TRBD1. This CDR3 spans 15 amino acids. Germline V CDR1 and CDR2: SGHVS, FQNEAQ. V gave up 4 bases and J gave up 0 bases; unmatched junction bases: 1. As DNA, the CDR3 is TGTGCCAGCAGCTGGGACAGGGATAGCAATCAGCCCCAGCATTTT. Translated, it gives CASSWDRDSNQPQHF.

The chain recombines TRBV28 with TRBJ2-5; 10 positions agree with TRBD1. Germline CDR1 and CDR2: MDHEN and SYDVKM. The V and J ends lost 3 bases and 3 bases, in that order; junction bases with no gene match: 7. This CDR3 contains 16 residues. The CDR3 loop reads CASSLSTGTGEETQYF. DNA for the CDR3: TGTGCCAGCAGTTTGTCTACCGGGACAGGGGAAGAGACCCAGTACTTC.

The V and J genes are TRBV9 and TRBJ1-1, with 7 bases identical to TRBD1. The CDR3 extends over 13 amino acids. Germline V gene data show CDR1 as SGDLS and CDR2 as YYNGEE. Trimming took 0 bases from V and 7 from J; bases not matched to a gene: 3. The CDR3: CASSVEGGSEAFF. The CDR3 DNA sequence: TGTGCCAGCAGCGTAGAAGGGGGCAGTGAAGCTTTCTTT.

Written as DNA, the CDR3 is TGTGCCAGCAGGGGTACAGGGACTAGTTACGAGCAGTACTTC. It codes for CASRGTGTSYEQYF. The chain employs TRBV27 and TRBJ2-7, with 8 bases fitting TRBD2. The CDR3 consists of 14 residues. V gave up 6 bases and J gave up 4 bases; unmatched junction bases: 8. Germline CDR1 reads MNHEY; CDR2 reads SMNVEV (reference sequence).